One sample yielded the 12 T cell receptor beta chains listed below, sequenced in a study of identical twins. TCRdb used MiXCR to reprocess the 5' RACE reads, holding one entry per CDR3 protein. The sample lists approximately 220,000 distinct CDR3 sequences; roughly 9.4% were seen once. Sequenced sample: memory (CD45RO+) T cells sorted from blood. The receptors were sampled from a young woman in good health.

In its sample, this clonotype was seen a few times. This chain connects TRBV12-3 or TRBV12-4 to TRBJ2-7; no reliable D call. V was pared by 4 bases and J by 0 bases, with 13 bases between. CDR3 length: 15 residues. As DNA, the CDR3 is TGTGCCAGCAGTTCCGGTTCGTATGTCTCCTACGAGCAGTACTTC. Its protein product is CASSSGSYVSYEQYF.

This clonotype appeared many times. The rearrangement joins TRBV29-1 to TRBJ2-1; D is unresolved. Looked up from germline, CDR1 is SQVTM and CDR2 is ANQGSEA. This CDR3 has 13 amino acids. The germline V and J ends were trimmed by 3 bases and 5 bases, with 11 bases remaining between them. Here the CDR3 reads CSVDSRRDNEQFF. The CDR3 region has the DNA TGCAGCGTTGATTCTAGGAGAGACAATGAGCAGTTCTTC.

The gene calls are TRBV20-1 and TRBJ1-2; D is unclear. The CDR3 extends over 10 amino acids. With 5 bases removed from V and 10 bases from J, the gap between germline ends came to 11 bases. Germline V gives CDR1 DFQATT, CDR2 SNEGSKA (reference sequence). This chain's CDR3 is CSAPVPHYTF. The CDR3 region has the DNA TGCAGTGCTCCCGTACCACACTACACCTTC.

This clonotype was observed a handful of times. The genes are TRBV29-1 and TRBJ2-4; the D gene is possibly TRBD2 (5 bases). The CDR3 totals 14 residues. Germline CDR1 SQVTM, CDR2 ANQGSEA. Trimming pared 4 bases from V and 3 bases from J, leaving 13 bases between. DNA for the CDR3: TGCAGCGTTGGTGGGAGCACCGTCAAAAACATTCAGTACTTC. This codes for CSVGGSTVKNIQYF.

In its sample, this clonotype was seen a few times. The chain joins TRBV19 to TRBJ1-5, with 7 positions matching TRBD1. The V and J ends lost 5 bases and 0 bases, in that order; junction bases with no gene match: 4. In germline, CDR1 is LNHDA, CDR2 SQIVND (reference sequence). The CDR3 is made up of 15 amino acids. This CDR3 is CASSRRQGSNQPQHF. The CDR3 coding sequence is TGTGCCAGTAGTCGCCGACAGGGTAGCAATCAGCCCCAGCATTTT.

A few counts support this clonotype. This rearrangement joins TRBV14 to TRBJ1-2; D may be TRBD1 (5 bases). The V gene lost 0 bases and the J gene lost 4 bases, with 12 bases spanning the gap. The CDR3 contains 15 residues. CDR1 SGHDN and CDR2 FVKESK come from the germline V gene. CDR3: CASSQDRGLLYGYTF. CDR3 in DNA: TGTGCCAGCAGCCAAGATCGGGGCCTTCTCTATGGCTACACCTTC.

This clonotype was counted many times. This chain connects TRBV12-3 or TRBV12-4 to TRBJ2-3; TRBD2 aligns across 12 bases. This CDR3 region has 20 residues. V shed 5 bases, J shed 6 bases, and the junction held 21 bases outside the gene matches. CDR3 residues: CASSLTEGGGTSGLSDTQYF. The CDR3 DNA follows: TGTGCCAGCAGTCTTACGGAAGGGGGAGGGACTAGCGGGCTTAGTGATACGCAGTATTTT.

The chain has TRBV20-1 and TRBJ1-6; no firm D call. The CDR3 is made up of 15 amino acids. Germline V gives CDR1 DFQATT, CDR2 SNEGSKA (reference sequence). Trimming removed 0 bases from V and 4 bases from J, with 10 bases in between. CDR3 sequence (DNA): TGCAGTGCTAGAGAATCTGGGCCTTATAATTCACCCCTCCACTTT. It translates to CSARESGPYNSPLHF.

The V gene is TRBV27, the J gene TRBJ1-4, with 7 bases matching TRBD1. Germline-derived CDR1 and CDR2 are MNHEY and SMNVEV (reference sequence). V lost 3 bases and J lost 2; bases outside the gene matches: 6. The CDR3 runs to 16 residues. CDR3 sequence: CASSFTGARTNEKLFF. The DNA for the CDR3 is TGTGCCAGCAGTTTTACAGGGGCGCGGACTAATGAAAAACTGTTTTTT.

This clonotype was counted once. Since a much larger clone is just one base distant, this may be a read error. This chain joins TRBV7-9 and TRBJ2-1; no reliable D call. Deletions cut 11 bases from V and 4 bases from J, with 12 bases between. The V gene's germline CDR1 is SEHNR and CDR2 FQNEAQ (reference sequence). This CDR3 is 12 amino acids long. This CDR3 is CAGLVGYNEQFF. The DNA for the CDR3 is TGTGCCGGGCTGGTGGGTTACAATGAGCAGTTCTTC.

This clonotype was observed at least ten times. The chain employs TRBV11-2 and TRBJ2-2; D is perhaps TRBD2 (6 bases). CDR1 SGHAT and CDR2 FQNNGV come from the germline V gene. The CDR3 is 14 residues long. The germline V and J ends were trimmed by 5 bases and 6 bases, with 13 bases remaining between them. The CDR3 DNA reads TGTGCCAGCAGCCCTACTCGGGGGTCCGGGGAGCTGTTTTTT. Its protein product is CASSPTRGSGELFF.

The rearrangement uses TRBV9 and TRBJ2-7; 9 positions match TRBD2. In germline, CDR1 is SGDLS, CDR2 YYNGEE. CDR3 length: 15 amino acids. V was clipped by 4 bases and J by 7 bases; unmatched bases: 12. CDR3: CASSLREAGGREQYF. The CDR3 region has the DNA TGTGCCAGCAGCCTCCGGGAAGCGGGAGGTCGGGAGCAGTACTTC.